The 14 T cell receptor beta chains below come from one sample, sequenced in a study of blood T cell repertoires in COVID-19. The repertoire was sequenced with immunoSEQ multiplex PCR; TCRdb's copy has only in-frame clones and lacks some. The sample carries tens of thousands of clones, around 80% recorded once. The source material was peripheral blood. These receptor sequences come from a man in his 60s with acute or convalescent COVID-19.

The chain combines TRBV6-5 with TRBJ1-1; 9 nucleotides agree with TRBD1. After removal of 7 bases from V and 3 bases from J, the junction contained 3 bases not matched to a gene. This CDR3 contains 13 residues. Germline assignment: CDR1 MNHEY and CDR2 SVGAGI. CDR3 in DNA: TGTGCCAGCAAAAGGGACAGGGACACTGAAGCTTTCTTT. Its protein is CASKRDRDTEAFF.

This chain connects TRBV3-1 (or the pseudogene TRBV3-2) to TRBJ2-7; 9 bases are a match to TRBD2. CDR3 length: 14 residues. J was trimmed by 0 bases and V by 4 bases; bases with no gene match: 1. Per germline, CDR1 LGHDT and CDR2 YNNKEL (reference sequence). The CDR3 here is CASSLAGVSYEQYF. The CDR3 coding sequence is TGTGCCAGCAGCCTAGCGGGAGTCTCCTACGAGCAGTACTTC.

A few counts support this clone. This chain connects TRBV2 to TRBJ1-2, with 9 positions matching TRBD1. Unmatched junction bases numbered 5, after V lost 8 bases and J lost 4 bases. The germline V gene has CDR1 SNHLY and CDR2 FYNNEI. The CDR3 runs 13 residues. The CDR3 spells CASGGQGFYGYTF. The CDR3 DNA follows: TGTGCCAGCGGGGGACAGGGATTCTATGGCTACACCTTC.

This chain connects TRBV18 to TRBJ2-5; D is possibly TRBD2 (5 bases). The V end lost 3 bases, the J end lost 4 bases, and 21 bases lay between the germline ends. CDR1 KGHSH and CDR2 LQKENI come from the germline V gene. The CDR3 sequence is 17 residues long. The CDR3 spells CASSPPSEGVRRETQYF. DNA of the CDR3: TGTGCCAGCTCACCTCCCTCTGAGGGAGTCCGGAGAGAGACCCAGTACTTC.

The table lists this clone with a few counts. The V gene is TRBV6-6, the J gene TRBJ1-1; D is unclear. Germline V gives CDR1 MNHNY, CDR2 SVGAGI (reference sequence). V lost 11 bases and J 3 bases, leaving 10 bases between the germline ends. The CDR3 totals 11 residues. CDR3 protein: CAHGRDTEAFF. The CDR3 DNA follows: TGTGCCCACGGCCGGGACACTGAAGCTTTCTTT.

The rearrangement links TRBV19 to TRBJ1-1; 7 nucleotides align to TRBD1. CDR3 size: 15 residues. The V gene's germline CDR1 is LNHDA and CDR2 SQIVND (reference sequence). With V trimmed by 3 bases and J by 1 base, 5 bases remained unmatched. In DNA form, the CDR3 reads TGTGCCAGTAGTATGGACAGGAGAAGGAACACTGAAGCTTTCTTT. It encodes CASSMDRRRNTEAFF.

The chain combines TRBV3-1 (or the pseudogene TRBV3-2) with TRBJ2-5; 15 nucleotides match TRBD2. This CDR3 is built from 15 residues. V was clipped by 4 bases and J by 5 bases; unmatched bases: 2. CDR1 and CDR2 (germline): LGHDT, YNNKEL (reference sequence). The CDR3 DNA reads as TGTGCCAGCAGCCGGGGGACTAGCGGGAGGGAGACCCAGTACTTC. This gives the protein CASSRGTSGRETQYF.

The genes are TRBV29-1 and TRBJ1-1, with D possibly being TRBD1 (5 bases). Trimming took off 5 bases at V and 1 base at J, with 14 bases between the two ends. Germline values: CDR1 SQVTM, CDR2 ANQGSEA. This CDR3 has 14 amino acids. The DNA of the CDR3 is TGCAGCGTTAGGGGAACCAATCGGAACACTGAAGCTTTCTTT. Residues: CSVRGTNRNTEAFF.

The chain couples TRBV9 to TRBJ1-2, with D maybe TRBD1 (6 bases). Germline-derived CDR1 and CDR2 are SGDLS and YYNGEE. The CDR3 is 13 residues long. Trimming shortened V by 0 bases and J by 3 bases, and 6 bases separated the two germline ends. The CDR3 DNA is TGTGCCAGCAGCGTAGCAGGGGACTATGGCTACACCTTC. It yields the protein CASSVAGDYGYTF.

This chain uses TRBV5-4 with TRBJ2-5; 8 bases agree with TRBD1. CDR3 length: 17 residues. V dropped 1 base and J dropped 0; count of bases not matched to a gene: 8. Germline-derived CDR1 and CDR2 are SGHNT and YYREEE (reference sequence). The CDR3 here is CASSLRTGLVHQETQYF. DNA of the CDR3: TGTGCCAGCAGCTTGCGGACAGGGTTGGTCCACCAAGAGACCCAGTACTTC. Using reference TRBV5-4 and TRBJ2-5 for the parts outside the CDR3, the full variable domain is ETGVTQSPTHLIKTRGQQVTLRCSSQSGHNTVSWYQQALGQGPQFIFQYYREEENGRGNFPPRFSGLQFPNYSSELNVNALELDDSALYLCASSLRTGLVHQETQYFGPGTRLLVL.

This sequence joins TRBV30 and TRBJ1-2, with 9 bases that match TRBD1. This CDR3 is built from 15 residues. Germline lookup yields CDR1 GTSNPN and CDR2 SVGIG (reference sequence). J lost 7 bases, V lost 1 base, and 10 bases had no gene match. The CDR3 protein is CAWSAETDRGSGYTF. Written as DNA, the CDR3 is TGTGCCTGGAGTGCGGAGACGGACAGGGGAAGTGGCTACACCTTC.

The table lists this clone with a count of one. The chain links TRBV15 to TRBJ2-1; TRBD2 agrees at 7 bases. The CDR3 extends over 15 amino acids. Germline V gene data show CDR1 as LNHNV and CDR2 as YYDKDF (reference sequence). V shed 0 bases and J 11 bases; nucleotides not matched to a gene: 10. Here the CDR3 reads CATSRDRELGLQQFF. As DNA, the CDR3 is TGTGCCACCAGCAGAGATCGAGAGCTGGGACTACAGCAGTTCTTC. Filled out from reference TRBV15 and TRBJ2-1, the complete variable domain reads DAMVIQNPRYQVTQFGKPVTLSCSQTLNHNVMYWYQQKSSQAPKLLFHYYDKDFNNEADTPDNFQSRRPNTSFCFLDIRSPGLGDTAMYLCATSRDRELGLQQFFGPGTRLTVL.

This rearrangement joins TRBV4-2 to TRBJ2-1; D might be TRBD2 (5 bases). The CDR3 is 14 amino acids. The germline V and J ends were trimmed by 8 bases and 7 bases, with 18 bases remaining between them. Germline V gene data show CDR1 as LGHNA and CDR2 as YNFKEQ. The CDR3 sequence: CASVGGLDLNEQFF. In nucleotides, the CDR3 is TGTGCCAGCGTTGGAGGTCTCGATCTGAATGAGCAGTTCTTC.

The chain recombines TRBV4-1 with TRBJ2-7; D is perhaps TRBD2 (6 bases). Germline CDR1 MGHRA, CDR2 YSYEKL. This CDR3 contains 15 residues. Trimming took 0 bases from V and 3 from J, leaving 12 bases between them. The CDR3 sequence is CASSQEVAASYEQYF. CDR3 DNA sequence: TGCGCCAGCAGCCAAGAGGTAGCGGCGAGCTACGAGCAGTACTTC.